These 28 T cell receptor beta chains originate from one sample sequenced in a study of blood T cell repertoires in COVID-19. TCRdb keeps only in-frame clones here, not all; method: immunoSEQ multiplex PCR. The repertoire holds roughly 330,000 clones, with roughly 88% as singletons. Sequenced material: PBMCs or T cells enriched from blood (not recorded which). All receptors derive from a man aged 25-40 years who had recovered from COVID-19.

The rearrangement uses TRBV5-1 and TRBJ2-5; 8 nucleotides align to TRBD2. J was trimmed by 5 bases and V by 4 bases; bases with no gene match: 10. Germline loops: CDR1 SGHRS, CDR2 YFSETQ. This CDR3 spans 15 amino acids. The CDR3: CASSESSGGAETQYF. CDR3 bases: TGCGCCAGCAGCGAGTCCTCCGGGGGGGCGGAGACCCAGTACTTC.

The rearrangement uses TRBV18 and TRBJ1-1; TRBD1 matches at 8 bases. Germline V gives CDR1 KGHSH, CDR2 LQKENI. This CDR3 region has 15 residues. The V and J ends lost 4 bases and 1 base, in that order; junction bases with no gene match: 5. CDR3: CASSLEGTGNTEAFF. The CDR3 region has the DNA TGTGCCAGCTCACTCGAAGGGACAGGGAACACTGAAGCTTTCTTT.

The chain links TRBV7-9 to TRBJ2-7; TRBD2 matches at 11 bases. Germline V CDR1 and CDR2: SEHNR, FQNEAQ (reference sequence). The CDR3 has 16 amino acids. V shed 5 bases, J shed 2 bases, and the junction held 8 bases outside the gene matches. CDR3 DNA: TGTGCCAGCAGCCCCCCTCGACTAGCGGGGCCCTACGAGCAGTACTTC. Protein: CASSPPRLAGPYEQYF.

The gene calls are TRBV28 and TRBJ2-5, with 7 bases identical to TRBD2. Germline CDR1 MDHEN, CDR2 SYDVKM. Losses at the gene ends were 3 bases for V and 5 bases for J; bases not matched to a gene: 12. CDR3 length: 16 residues. This CDR3 reads CASSLDRGVNWETQYF. DNA for the CDR3: TGTGCCAGCAGTTTGGATCGGGGGGTGAATTGGGAGACCCAGTACTTC.

The genes are TRBV9 and TRBJ2-3, with D tentatively TRBD2 (5 bases). The V and J ends lost 4 bases and 6 bases respectively, with 21 bases between them. Germline V gene lookup returns CDR1 SGDLS and CDR2 YYNGEE. CDR3 length equals 16 residues. The DNA of the CDR3 is TGTGCCAGCAGCCCCTCGGTAGCGCGAACTGATGATACGCAGTATTTT. It encodes CASSPSVARTDDTQYF.

The chain couples TRBV28 to TRBJ1-2; D perhaps matches TRBD1 (6 bases). CDR1 is MDHEN and CDR2 is SYDVKM in the germline V gene. Trimming removed 10 bases at V and 1 base at J, with 16 bases between. This CDR3 is built from 14 residues. The CDR3, as DNA: TGTGCCACGACGGGAGGGGGTATTAACTATGGCTACACCTTC. As protein: CATTGGGINYGYTF.

The chain has TRBV28 and TRBJ1-2, with 9 bases fitting TRBD1. V was pared by 5 bases and J by 2 bases, with 6 bases of the junction left unmatched. The CDR3 spans 15 residues. Looked up from germline, CDR1 is MDHEN and CDR2 is SYDVKM. The CDR3: CASSPGTGFNYGYTF. In DNA form, the CDR3 reads TGTGCCAGCAGTCCCGGGACAGGGTTCAACTATGGCTACACCTTC.

The V and J genes are TRBV7-8 and TRBJ1-2; D is unclear. V was trimmed by 1 base and J by 6 bases, leaving 12 bases between them. The CDR3 covers 14 residues. The germline V gene has CDR1 SGHVS and CDR2 FQNEAQ. The DNA of the CDR3 is TGTGCCAGCAGCTTAGATCCAGGATCGGATGGCTACACCTTC. Translating gives CASSLDPGSDGYTF. The variable domain in full, with the rest retrieved from reference TRBV7-8 and TRBJ1-2, is GAGVSQSPRYKVAKRGQDVALRCDPISGHVSLFWYQQALGQGPEFLTYFQNEAQLDKSGLPSDRFFAERPEGSVSTLKIQRTQQEDSAVYLCASSLDPGSDGYTFGSGTRLTVV.

The chain carries TRBV9 and TRBJ1-5; 8 bases align to TRBD1. In germline, CDR1 is SGDLS, CDR2 YYNGEE. V dropped 4 bases and J dropped 2; count of bases not matched to a gene: 5. CDR3 length equals 15 residues. CDR3 region: CASSPTGGRNQPQHF. The CDR3 coding sequence is TGTGCCAGCAGCCCTACAGGGGGTCGCAATCAGCCCCAGCATTTT.

The chain employs TRBV5-1 and TRBJ1-2; 9 nucleotides agree with TRBD1. Germline CDR1 is SGHRS and CDR2 is YFSETQ. Trimming took 3 bases from V and 4 from J; bases not matched to a gene: 7. This CDR3 has 15 residues. The CDR3 DNA reads TGCGCCAGCAGCTCGGGACAGGGAAATCGCTATGGCTACACCTTC. Amino acids: CASSSGQGNRYGYTF.

The genes are TRBV12-3 or TRBV12-4 and TRBJ1-1; D gene unclear. CDR3 length equals 13 residues. V was trimmed by 6 bases and J by 6 bases, leaving 14 bases between them. CDR3: CASSLGVGSEAFF. As DNA, the CDR3 is TGTGCCAGCAGCCTAGGCGTCGGTTCTGAAGCTTTCTTT.

The CDR3 is CASSSGDGLILYGYTF. CDR3 sequence (DNA): TGTGCCAGCAGCTCAGGGGACGGATTGATCTTATATGGCTACACCTTC. The V and J genes are TRBV7-9 and TRBJ1-2; TRBD1 might be the D (6 bases). Germline V gene lookup returns CDR1 SEHNR and CDR2 FQNEAQ (reference sequence). V lost 4 bases and J lost 5, with 20 bases in between. CDR3 size: 16 residues. Full variable domain (remainder filled in from reference TRBV7-9 and TRBJ1-2): DTGVSQNPRHKITKRGQNVTFRCDPISEHNRLYWYRQTLGQGPEFLTYFQNEAQLEKSRLLSDRFSAERPKGSFSTLEIQRTEQGDSAMYLCASSSGDGLILYGYTFGSGTRLTVV.

This chain links TRBV6-5 with TRBJ2-3, with 8 nucleotides matching TRBD1. J gave up 0 bases and V 5 bases, and 4 bases lay outside the gene matches. The length of the CDR3 is 15 residues. From germline, CDR1 is MNHEY and CDR2 SVGAGI. Here the CDR3 DNA reads TGTGCCAGCAGTCCCGGGACAGGAAGCACAGATACGCAGTATTTT. It yields the protein CASSPGTGSTDTQYF.

V gene TRBV6-5 combines with J gene TRBJ2-5; 7 bases are a match to TRBD1. The CDR3 extends over 15 amino acids. Germline CDR1 MNHEY, CDR2 SVGAGI. J was trimmed by 2 bases and V by 8 bases; bases with no gene match: 11. The CDR3 coding sequence is TGTGCCAGCCGACCGGACAGGCCGACGCAAGAGACCCAGTACTTC. Translating it yields CASRPDRPTQETQYF.

The rearrangement links TRBV7-9 to TRBJ1-6, with D maybe TRBD1 (6 bases). Per germline, CDR1 SEHNR and CDR2 FQNEAQ (reference sequence). This CDR3 has 14 residues. V lost 5 bases and J 4 bases, leaving 9 bases between the germline ends. CDR3 region: CASSPTGYNSPLHF. CDR3 nucleotides: TGTGCCAGCAGCCCCACAGGGTATAATTCACCCCTCCACTTT.

CDR3 residues: CASSEEDPGDTEAFF. The CDR3 bases are TGCGCCAGCAGTGAAGAGGATCCGGGGGACACTGAAGCTTTCTTT. This rearrangement joins TRBV10-2 to TRBJ1-1; D is possibly TRBD1 (5 bases). This CDR3 region has 15 residues. Germline V gene data show CDR1 as WSHSY and CDR2 as SAAADI. With 3 bases removed from V and 3 bases from J, the gap between germline ends came to 14 bases.

The V and J genes are TRBV7-8 and TRBJ2-1, with 12 nucleotides matching TRBD2. The V gene's germline CDR1 is SGHVS and CDR2 FQNEAQ. CDR3 size: 20 residues. V trimming: 6 bases; J trimming: 0 bases; junction bases outside the gene matches: 15. The CDR3 DNA follows: TGTGCCAGCAGACCCACTGCTAGCGGGGGGGCCCAGAGCTCCTACAATGAGCAGTTCTTC. Its translation is CASRPTASGGAQSSYNEQFF.

In nucleotides, the CDR3 is TGTGCCAAGACGAGACGAGGGGGGGTGGACAATGAGCAGTTCTTC. Its protein is CAKTRRGGVDNEQFF. The chain carries TRBV6-4 and TRBJ2-1, with D tentatively TRBD2 (7 bases). The CDR3 covers 15 residues. The V gene's germline CDR1 is MRHNA and CDR2 SNTAGT. Trimming shortened V by 10 bases and J by 5 bases, and 21 bases separated the two germline ends.

This chain links TRBV18 with TRBJ1-1; D gene ambiguous. The CDR3 has 13 residues. Trimming took 3 bases from V and 1 from J, leaving 6 bases between them. CDR1 and CDR2 from the germline V gene are KGHSH and LQKENI. The CDR3 sequence: CASSPSSNTEAFF. CDR3 in DNA: TGTGCCAGCTCACCCTCCTCGAACACTGAAGCTTTCTTT. Full variable domain (outside the CDR3, taken from reference TRBV18 and TRBJ1-1): NAGVMQNPRHLVRRRGQEARLRCSPMKGHSHVYWYRQLPEEGLKFMVYLQKENIIDESGMPKERFSAEFPKEGPSILRIQQVVRGDSAAYFCASSPSSNTEAFFGQGTRLTVV.

Turning to this clone: A junction end diverges from the germline sequence, so it may reflect a read error. V and J are TRBV6-1 and TRBJ2-7; 8 nucleotides line up with TRBD1. CDR1 is MNHNS, CDR2 SASEGT, per germline. This CDR3 has 15 residues. The chain's CDR3 is CASTEHGQGYYEQYF. The CDR3 region has the DNA TGTGCCAGCACTGAACACGGACAGGGATACTACGAGCAGTACTTC.

In DNA form, the CDR3 reads TGTGCCAGCTCACCACGGGGGGGAGGCGGAAACACTGAAGCTTTCTTT. This sequence encodes CASSPRGGGGNTEAFF. The V and J genes are TRBV18 and TRBJ1-1; D is possibly TRBD1 (5 bases). With 1 base removed from V and 2 bases from J, the gap between germline ends came to 14 bases. The CDR3 spans 16 residues. Per germline, CDR1 KGHSH and CDR2 LQKENI.

The V and J genes are TRBV7-9 and TRBJ2-7, with 8 bases identical to TRBD1. J was trimmed by 3 bases and V by 3 bases; bases with no gene match: 4. This CDR3 comprises 14 residues. Germline V CDR1 and CDR2: SEHNR, FQNEAQ (reference sequence). CDR3 nucleotide sequence: TGTGCCAGCAGCTTGACAGGGGTCGTCTACGAGCAGTACTTC. It encodes CASSLTGVVYEQYF.

The V and J genes are TRBV7-2 and TRBJ2-5; D possibly corresponds to TRBD2 (7 bases). The CDR3 length is 14 residues. Trimming left V 5 bases short and J 4 bases short, with 14 bases between. Germline V lookup: CDR1 SGHTA, CDR2 FQGNSA. The CDR3 sequence is CASSPRGPGETQYF. The CDR3 DNA sequence: TGTGCCAGCAGCCCGCGGGGGCCGGGAGAGACCCAGTACTTC.

V usage is TRBV30 and J usage is TRBJ1-1; D uncertain. Germline V gene sequence: CDR1 GTSNPN, CDR2 SVGIG (reference sequence). Between the trimmed V and J ends, which lost 1 base and 1 base, there was a span of 13 bases. This CDR3 comprises 15 residues. The chain's CDR3 is CAWSEGLGRNTEAFF. The CDR3 bases are TGTGCCTGGAGTGAAGGACTCGGGAGGAACACTGAAGCTTTCTTT.

The J gene is TRBJ1-6, the V gene TRBV5-4, with 8 bases fitting TRBD1. Germline V lookup: CDR1 SGHNT, CDR2 YYREEE (reference sequence). This CDR3 contains 15 residues. The ends lost 4 bases at V and 8 bases at J; junction bases unmatched: 8. The CDR3 DNA sequence: TGTGCCAGCAGCGTGGACAGGGTAGTAGATTCACCCCTCCACTTT. Its translation is CASSVDRVVDSPLHF.

The chain combines TRBV18 with TRBJ2-1, with D perhaps matching TRBD1 (6 bases). Germline assignment: CDR1 KGHSH and CDR2 LQKENI. The CDR3 extends over 14 amino acids. V lost 6 bases to trimming and J lost 7 bases, with 16 bases between them. The CDR3 DNA is TGTGCCAGCTCGGCCGGGACACACTTGAATGAGCAGTTCTTC. This encodes CASSAGTHLNEQFF.

This clone showed up just a few times. The genes are TRBV14 and TRBJ2-1, with 9 bases aligning to TRBD2. J gave up 3 bases and V 4 bases, and 7 bases lay outside the gene matches. This CDR3 contains 16 residues. Germline CDR1 SGHDN, CDR2 FVKESK. As DNA, the CDR3 is TGTGCCAGCAGCCTTGTCATAGCGGGGGACTACAATGAGCAGTTCTTC. The encoded protein is CASSLVIAGDYNEQFF.

The chain is built from TRBV6-5 and TRBJ1-4, with 8 positions matching TRBD1. The CDR3 is 14 amino acids. The V segment lost 6 bases and the J segment 7 bases; nucleotides outside the gene matches: 7. CDR1 is MNHEY and CDR2 is SVGAGI in the germline V gene. The CDR3, as DNA: TGTGCCAGCAGGGCGACAGGGGAGGGTGAAAAACTGTTTTTT. It yields the protein CASRATGEGEKLFF.